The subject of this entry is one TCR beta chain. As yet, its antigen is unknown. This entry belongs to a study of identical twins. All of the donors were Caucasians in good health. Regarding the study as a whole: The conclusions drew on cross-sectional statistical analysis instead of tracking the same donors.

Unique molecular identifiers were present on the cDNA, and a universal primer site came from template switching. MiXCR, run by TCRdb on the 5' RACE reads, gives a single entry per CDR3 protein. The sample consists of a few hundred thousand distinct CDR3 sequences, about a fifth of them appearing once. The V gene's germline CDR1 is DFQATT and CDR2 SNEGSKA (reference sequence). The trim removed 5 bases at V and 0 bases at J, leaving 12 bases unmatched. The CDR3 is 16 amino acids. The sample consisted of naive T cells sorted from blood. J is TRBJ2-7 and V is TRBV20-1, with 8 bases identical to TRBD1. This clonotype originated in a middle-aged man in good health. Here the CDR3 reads CSASDLFGQGSYEQYF. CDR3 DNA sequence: TGCAGTGCTTCGGACCTGTTTGGACAGGGCTCCTACGAGCAGTACTTC.